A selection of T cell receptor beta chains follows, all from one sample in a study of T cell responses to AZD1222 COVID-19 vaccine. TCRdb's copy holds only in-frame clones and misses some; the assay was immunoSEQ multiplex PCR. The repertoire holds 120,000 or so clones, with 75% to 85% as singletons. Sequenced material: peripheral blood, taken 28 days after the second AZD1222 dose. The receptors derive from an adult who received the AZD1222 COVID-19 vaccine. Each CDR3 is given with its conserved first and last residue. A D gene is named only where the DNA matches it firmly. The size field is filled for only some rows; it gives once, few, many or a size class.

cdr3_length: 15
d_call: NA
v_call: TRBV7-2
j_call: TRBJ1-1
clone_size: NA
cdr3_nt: TGTGCCAGCAGCTTCACAGGGTTTGGGGACACTGAAGCTTTCTTT
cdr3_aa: CASSFTGFGDTEAFF

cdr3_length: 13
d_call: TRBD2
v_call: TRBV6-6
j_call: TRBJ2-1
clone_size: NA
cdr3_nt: TGTGCCAGCAGTTATGGGGGGGGCAATGAGCAGTTCTTC
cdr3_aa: CASSYGGGNEQFF

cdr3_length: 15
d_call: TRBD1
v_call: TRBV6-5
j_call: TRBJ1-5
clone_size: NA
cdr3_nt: TGTGCCAGCAGCCGGACAGGGGTTAGCAATCAGCCCCAGCATTTT
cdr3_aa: CASSRTGVSNQPQHF

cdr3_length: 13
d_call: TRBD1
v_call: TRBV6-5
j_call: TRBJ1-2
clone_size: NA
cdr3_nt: TGTGCCAGCAGGGGACAGGGTAACTATGGCTACACCTTC
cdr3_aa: CASRGQGNYGYTF

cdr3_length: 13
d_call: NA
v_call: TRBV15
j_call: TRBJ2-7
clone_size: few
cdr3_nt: TGTGCCACCAGCACCAGGGGGGGAAACGAGCAGTACTTC
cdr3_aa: CATSTRGGNEQYF

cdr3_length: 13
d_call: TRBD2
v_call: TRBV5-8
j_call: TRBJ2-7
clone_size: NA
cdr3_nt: TGTGCCAGCATCACGGGGGGGAGATACGAGCAGTACTTC
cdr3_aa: CASITGGRYEQYF

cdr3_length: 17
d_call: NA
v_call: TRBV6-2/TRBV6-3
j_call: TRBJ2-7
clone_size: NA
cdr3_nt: TGTGCCAGCAGTGGGGGTTACTATTCCGGCGATCTTTCCGAGCAGTACTTC
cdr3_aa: CASSGGYYSGDLSEQYF

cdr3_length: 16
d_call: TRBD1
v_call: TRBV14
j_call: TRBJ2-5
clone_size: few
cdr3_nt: TGTGCCAGCAGGTTGTCGGGCAGGGGGAGTCAAGAGACCCAGTACTTC
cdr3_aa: CASRLSGRGSQETQYF

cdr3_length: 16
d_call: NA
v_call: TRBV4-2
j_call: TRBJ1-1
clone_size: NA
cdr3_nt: TGTGCCAGCAGCCAAGAGTCGGGGGGGGCAAGGTCGACGGCTTTCTTT
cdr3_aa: CASSQESGGARSTAFF

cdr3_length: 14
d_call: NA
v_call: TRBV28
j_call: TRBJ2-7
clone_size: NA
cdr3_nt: TGTGCCAGCACTTCCCCCCTGACAGATTACGAGCAGTACTTC
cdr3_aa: CASTSPLTDYEQYF

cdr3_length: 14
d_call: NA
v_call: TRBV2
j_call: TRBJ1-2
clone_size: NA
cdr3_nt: TGTGCCAGCAGTGGGGTCTCAGCTAACTATGGCTACACCTTC
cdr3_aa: CASSGVSANYGYTF

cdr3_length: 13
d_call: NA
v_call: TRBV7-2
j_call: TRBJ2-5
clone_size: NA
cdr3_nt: TGTGCCAGCAGCAGATCAGGGGTAGAGACCCAGTACTTC
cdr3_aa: CASSRSGVETQYF

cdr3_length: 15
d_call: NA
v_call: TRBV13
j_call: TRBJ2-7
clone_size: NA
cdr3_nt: TGTGCCAGCAGTCATCTCGGGGACAATACCTACGAGCAGTACTTC
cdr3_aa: CASSHLGDNTYEQYF

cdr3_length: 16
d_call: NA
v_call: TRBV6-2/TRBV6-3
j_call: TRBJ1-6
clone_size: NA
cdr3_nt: TGTGCCAGCAGTTACCGCGCTGGACAGCAGAATTCACCCCTCCACTTT
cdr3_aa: CASSYRAGQQNSPLHF

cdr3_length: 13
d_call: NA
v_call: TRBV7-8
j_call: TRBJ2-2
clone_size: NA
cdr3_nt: TGTGCCAGCAGCTTAAAAAGGACCGGGGAGCTGTTTTTT
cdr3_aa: CASSLKRTGELFF

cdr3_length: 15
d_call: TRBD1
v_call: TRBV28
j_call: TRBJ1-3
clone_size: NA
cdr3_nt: TGTGCCAGCAGTGTACTCCAGGGGGGCGGAAACACCATATATTTT
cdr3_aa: CASSVLQGGGNTIYF

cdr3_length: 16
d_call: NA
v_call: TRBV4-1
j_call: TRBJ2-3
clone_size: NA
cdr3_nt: TGCGCCAGCAGCCCTCCTTTGCGGGCGTACACAGATACGCAGTATTTT
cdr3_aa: CASSPPLRAYTDTQYF

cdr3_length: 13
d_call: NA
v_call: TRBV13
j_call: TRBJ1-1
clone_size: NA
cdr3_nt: TGTGCCAGCATGCTGGAGGAGAACACTGAAGCTTTCTTT
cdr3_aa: CASMLEENTEAFF

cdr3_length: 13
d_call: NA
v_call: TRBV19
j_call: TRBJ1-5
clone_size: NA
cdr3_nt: TGTGCCAGTAACCCAGGAGGCTGGCAGCCCCAGCATTTT
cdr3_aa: CASNPGGWQPQHF

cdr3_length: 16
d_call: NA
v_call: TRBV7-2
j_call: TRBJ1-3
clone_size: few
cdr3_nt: TGTGCCAGCAGCTTAGATGCTGCAGGGAGGTTAAACACCATATATTTT
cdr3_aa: CASSLDAAGRLNTIYF

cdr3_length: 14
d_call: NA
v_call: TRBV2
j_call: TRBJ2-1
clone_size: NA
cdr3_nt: TGTGCCAGCAGTGTGGTGGGGGCCCCCGATGAGCAGTTCTTC
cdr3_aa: CASSVVGAPDEQFF

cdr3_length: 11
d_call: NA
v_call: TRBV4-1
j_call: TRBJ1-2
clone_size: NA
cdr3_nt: TGCGCCAGCAGCCAAGACGGTGGCTACACCTTC
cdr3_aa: CASSQDGGYTF

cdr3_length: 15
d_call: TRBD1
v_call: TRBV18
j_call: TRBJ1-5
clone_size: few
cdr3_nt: TGTGCCAGCTCCCGCATGGACCCAGGGGGTCAGCCCCAGCATTTT
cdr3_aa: CASSRMDPGGQPQHF

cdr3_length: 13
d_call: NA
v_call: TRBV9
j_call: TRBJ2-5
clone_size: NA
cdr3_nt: TGTGCCAGCAGCCCCATGTACCAAGAGACCCAGTACTTC
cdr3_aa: CASSPMYQETQYF

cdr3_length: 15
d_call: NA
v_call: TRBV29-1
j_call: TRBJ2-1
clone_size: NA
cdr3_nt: TGCAGCGTTGACCCAAAAGCATTCTCCTACAATGAGCAGTTCTTC
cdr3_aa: CSVDPKAFSYNEQFF

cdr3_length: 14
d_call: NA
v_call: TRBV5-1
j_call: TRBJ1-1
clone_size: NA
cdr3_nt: TGCGCCAGCAGCGCCGACAGGCCAAACACTGAAGCTTTCTTT
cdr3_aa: CASSADRPNTEAFF

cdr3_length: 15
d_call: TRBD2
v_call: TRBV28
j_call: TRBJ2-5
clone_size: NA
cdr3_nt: TGTGCCAGCAGTGCCAGCGGGGGGGCCGAGGAGACCCAGTACTTC
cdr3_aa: CASSASGGAEETQYF

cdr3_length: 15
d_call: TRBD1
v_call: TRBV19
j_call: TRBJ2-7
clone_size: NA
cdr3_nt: TGTGCCAGTAGCGACCCTTGGCAGGGGGCCTACGAGCAGTACTTC
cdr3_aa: CASSDPWQGAYEQYF

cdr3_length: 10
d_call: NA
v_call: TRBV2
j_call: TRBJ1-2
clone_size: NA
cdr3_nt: TGTGCCAGCGCCGGCTATGGCTACACCTTC
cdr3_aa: CASAGYGYTF

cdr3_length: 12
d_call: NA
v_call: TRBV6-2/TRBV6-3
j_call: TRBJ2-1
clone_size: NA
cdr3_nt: TGTGCCAGCAGTAAACCACCATTTGAGCAGTTCTTC
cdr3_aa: CASSKPPFEQFF

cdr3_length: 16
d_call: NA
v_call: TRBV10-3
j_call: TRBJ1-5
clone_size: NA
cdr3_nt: TGTGCCATCAGTGAGTCCTCCGGGGGTGGCAATCAGCCCCAGCATTTT
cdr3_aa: CAISESSGGGNQPQHF

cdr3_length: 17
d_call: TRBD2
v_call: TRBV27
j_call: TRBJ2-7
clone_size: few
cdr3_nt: TGTGCCAGCAGTTACACTAGCGGGGGACATTTTTCCTACGAGCAGTACTTC
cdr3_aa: CASSYTSGGHFSYEQYF

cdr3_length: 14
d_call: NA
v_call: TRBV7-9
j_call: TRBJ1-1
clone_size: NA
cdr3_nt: TGTGCCAGCAGCTTAGCATCTGGTGTTCTTGAAGCTTTCTTT
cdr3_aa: CASSLASGVLEAFF

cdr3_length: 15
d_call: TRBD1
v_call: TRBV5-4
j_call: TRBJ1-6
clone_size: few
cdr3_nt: TGTGCCAGCAGCTTGGGCGGGACAGGAAATTCACCCCTCCACTTT
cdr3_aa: CASSLGGTGNSPLHF

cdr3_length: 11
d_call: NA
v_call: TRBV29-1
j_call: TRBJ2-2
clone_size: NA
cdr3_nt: TGCAGCGTTGGGAGTACCGGGGAGCTGTTTTTT
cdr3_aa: CSVGSTGELFF

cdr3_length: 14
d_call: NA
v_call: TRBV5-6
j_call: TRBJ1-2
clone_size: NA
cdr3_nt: TGTGCCAGCAGGCCACCTACGAAGGACTATGGCTACACCTTC
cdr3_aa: CASRPPTKDYGYTF

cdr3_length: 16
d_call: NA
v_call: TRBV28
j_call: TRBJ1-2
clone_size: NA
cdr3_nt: TGTGCCAGCAGTTTATTCGCTACGGCGGGGGTAGGAGGCTACACCTTC
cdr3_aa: CASSLFATAGVGGYTF

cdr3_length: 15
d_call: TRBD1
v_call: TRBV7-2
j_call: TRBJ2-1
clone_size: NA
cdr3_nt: TGTGCCAGCAGCTTATCGGACAGGGGTTACAATGAGCAGTTCTTC
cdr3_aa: CASSLSDRGYNEQFF

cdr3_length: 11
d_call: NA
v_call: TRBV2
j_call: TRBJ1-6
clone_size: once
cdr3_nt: TGTGCCAGCAGTGCCCCGTTACCCCTCCACTTT
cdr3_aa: CASSAPLPLHF

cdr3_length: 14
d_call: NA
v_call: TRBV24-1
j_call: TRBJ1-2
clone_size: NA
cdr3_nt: TGTGCCACCAGTGATTTTGGGACGAACTATGGCTACACCTTC
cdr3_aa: CATSDFGTNYGYTF

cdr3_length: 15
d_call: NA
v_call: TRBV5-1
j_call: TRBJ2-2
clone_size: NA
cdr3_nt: TGCGCCAGCAGCTTGCCAGGGGGGGACACCGGGGAGCTGTTTTTT
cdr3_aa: CASSLPGGDTGELFF

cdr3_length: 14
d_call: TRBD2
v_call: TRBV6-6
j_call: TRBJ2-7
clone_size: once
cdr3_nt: TGTGCCAGCGGAAAGAGCGGGGGGATGTACGAGCAGTACTTC
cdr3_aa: CASGKSGGMYEQYF